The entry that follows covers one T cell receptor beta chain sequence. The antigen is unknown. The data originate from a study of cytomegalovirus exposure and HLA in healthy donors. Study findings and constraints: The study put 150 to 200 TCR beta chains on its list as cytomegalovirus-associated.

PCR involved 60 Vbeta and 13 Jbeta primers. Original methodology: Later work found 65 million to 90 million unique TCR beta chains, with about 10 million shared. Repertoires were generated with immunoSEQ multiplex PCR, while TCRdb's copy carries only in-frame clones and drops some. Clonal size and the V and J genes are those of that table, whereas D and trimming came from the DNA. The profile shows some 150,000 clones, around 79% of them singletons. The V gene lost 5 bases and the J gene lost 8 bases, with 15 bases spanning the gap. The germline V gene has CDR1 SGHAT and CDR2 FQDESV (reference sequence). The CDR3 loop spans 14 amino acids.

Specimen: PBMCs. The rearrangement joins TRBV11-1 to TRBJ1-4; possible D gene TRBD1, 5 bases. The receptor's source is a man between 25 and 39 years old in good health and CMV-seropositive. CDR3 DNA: TGTGCCAGCAGCCCCCGGCGGGACGCAGAAAAACTGTTTTTT. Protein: CASSPRRDAEKLFF.